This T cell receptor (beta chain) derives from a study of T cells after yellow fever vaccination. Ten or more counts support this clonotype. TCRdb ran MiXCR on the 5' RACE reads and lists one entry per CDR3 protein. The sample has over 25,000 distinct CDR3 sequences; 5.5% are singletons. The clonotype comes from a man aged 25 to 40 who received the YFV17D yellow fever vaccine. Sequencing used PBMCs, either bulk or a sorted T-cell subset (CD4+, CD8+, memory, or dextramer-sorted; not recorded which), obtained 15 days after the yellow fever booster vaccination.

This CDR3 is CASSGPQGTSTYEQYF. CDR3 DNA: TGCGCCAGCAGCGGGCCACAGGGGACCTCCACCTACGAGCAGTACTTC. The chain uses TRBV5-1 and TRBJ2-7; 7 bases map to TRBD1. CDR3 length: 16 amino acids. In germline, CDR1 is SGHRS, CDR2 YFSETQ. V was clipped by 4 bases and J by 2 bases; unmatched bases: 12.